This paragraph reports one TCR beta chain. Its antigen remains unknown. TCRdb used MiXCR to reprocess the reads, holding one entry per CDR3 protein. Altogether approximately 300,000 distinct CDR3 sequences are present, 20% to 30% being singletons, with the ten largest covering 13%. The sample belongs to a study of T cell repertoires in cytomegalovirus infection. In the study overall: Newly reported HLA-C-restricted and thoroughly characterized HLA-B-restricted CMV epitopes were employed. A matching HLA type, together with CMV infection, was signaled by public TCR beta signatures. Study-level findings and limits: CMV-specific TCR beta clonotypes restricted by HLA-C dominated the ex vivo response. Summed public TCR beta family frequency identified CMV carriers bearing the relevant HLA.

This CDR3 is built from 13 residues. CDR1 MDHEN and CDR2 SYDVKM come from the germline V gene. Trimming removed 5 bases from V and 0 bases from J, with 7 bases in between. J is TRBJ2-5 and V is TRBV28; D gene unclear. This TCR derives from a human donor in good health (CMV status not recorded). Some clones in this sample may be carry-over from other donors' samples. Sequencing was performed on cultured PBMCs, taken from culture after CMV antigen stimulation. The CDR3, as DNA: TGTGCCAGCAGTGCGGAGTACCAAGAGACCCAGTACTTC. It yields the protein CASSAEYQETQYF.